This T cell receptor (beta chain) comes out of a study of cytomegalovirus exposure and HLA in healthy donors. Study-wide background: In an earlier analysis, around 120 million unique TCR beta sequences were found from 150 million to 200 million T cells.

This clone has only a few counts. Its antigen is as yet unknown. Regarding the study as a whole: Presence/absence results assume similar sequencing depth per donor, which may not hold. Later analysis showed most CMV-associated TCR beta chains appearing HLA-restricted. Sequencing probably produced one cluster of sequence variants that were highly shared.

Deletions cut 5 bases from V and 7 bases from J, with 18 bases between. The CDR3 sequence is 15 residues long. The germline gives CDR1 SGHVS, CDR2 FQNEAQ. PCR employed 60 Vbeta and 13 Jbeta primers. Sequencing was performed with immunoSEQ multiplex PCR; in TCRdb, only in-frame clones are kept and a portion is missing. The table lists 150,000 to 200,000 clones, roughly 85% of them singletons. The origin of this receptor is a woman in her forties or fifties in good health and CMV-seronegative. Sequencing was carried out using PBMCs. The V and J genes are TRBV7-8 and TRBJ1-5, with D possibly being TRBD1 (6 bases). CDR3 loop: CASSPDSYVGQPQHF. CDR3 sequence (DNA): TGTGCCAGCAGCCCGGACAGCTATGTAGGGCAGCCCCAGCATTTT.